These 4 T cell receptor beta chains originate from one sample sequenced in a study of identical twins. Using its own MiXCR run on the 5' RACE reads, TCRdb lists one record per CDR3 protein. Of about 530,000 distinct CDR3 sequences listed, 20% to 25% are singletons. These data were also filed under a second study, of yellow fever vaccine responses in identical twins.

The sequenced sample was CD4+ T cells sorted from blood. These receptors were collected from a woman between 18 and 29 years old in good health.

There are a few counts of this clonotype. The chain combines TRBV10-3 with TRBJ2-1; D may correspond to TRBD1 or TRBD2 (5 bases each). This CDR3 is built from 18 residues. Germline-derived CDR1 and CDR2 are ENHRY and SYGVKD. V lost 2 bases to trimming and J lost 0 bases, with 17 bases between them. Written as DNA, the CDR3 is TGTGCCATCAGTGAGACCCTGGGGATGGGACGCTCCTACAATGAGCAGTTCTTC. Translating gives CAISETLGMGRSYNEQFF.

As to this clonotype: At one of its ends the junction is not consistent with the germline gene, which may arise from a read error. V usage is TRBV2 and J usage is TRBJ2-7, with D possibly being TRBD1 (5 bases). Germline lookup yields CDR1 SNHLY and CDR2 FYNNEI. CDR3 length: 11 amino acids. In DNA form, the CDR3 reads TGTGCCAGCAATACCCGGCGGACAATCCTGTTC. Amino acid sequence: CASNTRRTILF.

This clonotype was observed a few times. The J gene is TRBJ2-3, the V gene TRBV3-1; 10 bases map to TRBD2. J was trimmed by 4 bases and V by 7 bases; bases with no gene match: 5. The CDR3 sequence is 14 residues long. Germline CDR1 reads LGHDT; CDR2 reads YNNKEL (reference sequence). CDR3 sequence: CASTTGLAADTQYF. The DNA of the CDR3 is TGTGCCAGCACTACCGGACTAGCGGCAGATACGCAGTATTTT.

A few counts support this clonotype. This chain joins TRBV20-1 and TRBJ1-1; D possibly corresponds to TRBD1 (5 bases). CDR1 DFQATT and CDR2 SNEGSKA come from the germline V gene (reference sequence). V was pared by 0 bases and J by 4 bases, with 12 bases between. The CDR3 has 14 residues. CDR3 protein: CSARDPGRSTEAFF. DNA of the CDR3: TGCAGTGCTAGAGATCCGGGGCGTAGCACTGAAGCTTTCTTT.